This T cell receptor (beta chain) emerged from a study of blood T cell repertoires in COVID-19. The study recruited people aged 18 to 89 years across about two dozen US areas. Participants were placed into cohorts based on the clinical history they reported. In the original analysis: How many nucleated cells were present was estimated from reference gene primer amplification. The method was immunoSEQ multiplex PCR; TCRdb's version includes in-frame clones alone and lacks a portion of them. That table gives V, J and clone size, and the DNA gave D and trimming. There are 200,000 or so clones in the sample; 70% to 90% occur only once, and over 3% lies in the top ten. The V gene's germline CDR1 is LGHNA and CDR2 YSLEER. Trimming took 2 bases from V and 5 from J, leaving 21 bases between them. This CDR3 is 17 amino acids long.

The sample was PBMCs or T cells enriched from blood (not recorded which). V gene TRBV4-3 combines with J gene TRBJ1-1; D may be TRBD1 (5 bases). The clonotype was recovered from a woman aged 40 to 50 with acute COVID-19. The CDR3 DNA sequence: TGCGCCAGCAGCCAAAACTTCGGGGGAGGGGTTGGGACTGAAGCTTTCTTT. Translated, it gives CASSQNFGGGVGTEAFF.